A single sample is the source of the 32 T cell receptor beta chains below, sequenced in a study of shared clonotypes between healthy human individuals (dated by TCRdb to the early 2020s). The library relied on the immunoSEQ multiplex PCR assay. Imported from immuneACCESS, the table was reduced by TCRdb to in-frame sequences with V and J called. These copies leave out some clones; in studies compared against another copy, an unresolved V gene accounts for under half, and the cause of the remainder is not known. The sample table holds roughly 700,000 clones, of which over 65% were seen once. The top ten hold 1.7% of the sample. Input material: memory CD4+ T cells sorted from blood. This specimen's cell subset or site label, interpreted: CD45RA-negative fraction. The receptors derive from a woman aged 25 to 39 in good health.

This rearrangement joins TRBV15 to TRBJ2-3; 9 bases agree with TRBD2. Germline V lookup: CDR1 LNHNV, CDR2 YYDKDF (reference sequence). After removal of 6 bases from V and 2 bases from J, the junction contained 6 bases not matched to a gene. The CDR3 spans 15 residues. The CDR3 is CATSRASGITDTQYF. In DNA form, the CDR3 reads TGTGCCACCAGTCGGGCTAGCGGGATCACAGATACGCAGTATTTT.

This clone was recorded a few times. J is TRBJ2-4 and V is TRBV7-9, with D perhaps TRBD1 or TRBD2 (6 bases each). In germline, CDR1 is SEHNR, CDR2 FQNEAQ (reference sequence). The CDR3 length is 16 residues. The V end lost 5 bases, the J end lost 0 bases, and 14 bases lay between the germline ends. The CDR3 loop is CASSPLQGLAKNIQYF. The CDR3 DNA reads as TGTGCCAGCAGCCCCTTACAGGGACTAGCCAAAAACATTCAGTACTTC.

V is TRBV7-2 and J is TRBJ2-7; 8 nucleotides align to TRBD2. Unmatched junction bases numbered 13, after V lost 3 bases and J lost 3 bases. This CDR3 has 17 amino acids. CDR1 is SGHTA, CDR2 FQGNSA, per germline. CDR3 region: CASSFSPRASGFYEQYF. The CDR3 DNA follows: TGTGCCAGCAGCTTCTCCCCCCGGGCTAGCGGGTTCTACGAGCAGTACTTC.

In its sample, this clone was seen a few times. This chain connects TRBV5-1 to TRBJ2-4, with a possible D match to TRBD2 (5 bases). The germline V gene encodes CDR1 SGHRS and CDR2 YFSETQ. V shed 0 bases and J shed 1 base, with 11 bases lying between them. There are 16 residues in the CDR3. CDR3 nucleotide sequence: TGCGCCAGCAGCTTGGTCTGGACGGGGGCCAAAAACATTCAGTACTTC. Protein sequence: CASSLVWTGAKNIQYF.

This clone was recorded many times. The rearrangement joins TRBV7-2 to TRBJ2-7; 8 bases are a match to TRBD2. V trimming: 3 bases; J trimming: 4 bases; junction bases outside the gene matches: 11. CDR1 SGHTA and CDR2 FQGNSA come from the germline V gene. The CDR3 is made up of 16 amino acids. CDR3 residues: CASSFSPTGGRYEQYF. The CDR3 DNA reads as TGTGCCAGCAGCTTCAGTCCTACGGGAGGGCGGTACGAGCAGTACTTC. The full variable domain, completed using reference TRBV7-2 and TRBJ2-7, is GAGVSQSPSNKVTEKGKDVELRCDPISGHTALYWYRQSLGQGLEFLIYFQGNSAPDKSGLPSDRFSAERTGGSVSTLTIQRTQQEDSAVYLCASSFSPTGGRYEQYFGPGTRLTVT.

This clone was observed once. The rearrangement links TRBV2 to TRBJ2-5; the D gene is possibly TRBD1 (5 bases). CDR3 length: 14 amino acids. Trimming removed 4 bases at V and 2 bases at J, with 11 bases between. Germline V gene lookup returns CDR1 SNHLY and CDR2 FYNNEI. This chain's CDR3 is CASSARQQQETQYF. Here the CDR3 DNA reads TGTGCCAGCAGTGCTCGACAGCAACAAGAGACCCAGTACTTC.

This clone has only a few counts. The V gene is TRBV2, the J gene TRBJ2-7; D is ambiguous. Germline CDR1 is SNHLY and CDR2 is FYNNEI. With 6 bases removed from V and 3 bases from J, the gap between germline ends came to 15 bases. This CDR3 spans 14 amino acids. The CDR3 coding sequence is TGTGCCAGCAGAGCAGCTCGGTCGGACTACGAGCAGTACTTC. Amino acids: CASRAARSDYEQYF.

This clone has just one count. The chain has TRBV29-1 and TRBJ1-2; 7 nucleotides align to TRBD1. The CDR3 consists of 12 residues. Germline lookup yields CDR1 SQVTM and CDR2 ANQGSEA. J was trimmed by 4 bases and V by 7 bases; bases with no gene match: 6. The CDR3, as DNA: TGCAGCGCGAGACAGGGAGGCTATGGCTACACCTTC. It translates to CSARQGGYGYTF.

Turning to this clone: A far larger clone is one nucleotide away, so this likely arose from a read error. Other DNA sequences of this sample code for an identical CDR3. The V call is TRBV5-1, the J call TRBJ2-1; TRBD2 agrees at 9 bases. CDR3 length: 15 amino acids. Germline-derived CDR1 and CDR2 are SGHRS and YFSETQ. V dropped 2 bases and J dropped 4; count of bases not matched to a gene: 4. This CDR3 is CASSLSSGGYNEQFF. The CDR3 nucleotides read TGCGCCAGCAGCTTAAGTAGCGGGGGATACAATGAGCAGTTCTTC.

As to this clone: The sample carries other DNA sequences with the same CDR3. The V call is TRBV19, the J call TRBJ2-6; D call uncertain. The germline V gene has CDR1 LNHDA and CDR2 SQIVND (reference sequence). V was cut by 2 bases and J by 4 bases, with 3 bases left in between. The length of the CDR3 is 13 residues. The CDR3 DNA sequence: TGTGCCAGTAGTATACCCGGGGCCAACGTCCTGACTTTC. Protein product: CASSIPGANVLTF.

V is TRBV18 and J is TRBJ2-3; D tentatively fits TRBD1 or TRBD2 (5 bases each). Trimming left V 3 bases short and J 1 base short, with 14 bases between. CDR3 length equals 16 residues. CDR1 and CDR2 (germline): KGHSH, LQKENI. The CDR3 nucleotides read TGTGCCAGCTCACCGAATGTAGGGACGCGCACAGATACGCAGTATTTT. Its protein product is CASSPNVGTRTDTQYF.

Points on this clone: The same CDR3 can be traced to other DNA sequences in this sample. The rearrangement joins TRBV6-1 to TRBJ2-3; D is ambiguous. V lost 2 bases and J 1 base, leaving 4 bases between the germline ends. This CDR3 has 13 residues. Germline loops: CDR1 MNHNS, CDR2 SASEGT. This CDR3 is CASSESRTDTQYF. The CDR3 nucleotides are TGTGCCAGCAGTGAATCGCGCACAGATACGCAGTATTTT.

This clone was found a few times. The CDR3 sequence is CASRLGGPGNTIYF. For the CDR3, the DNA is TGTGCCAGCAGATTAGGGGGACCTGGAAACACCATATATTTT. The chain carries TRBV2 and TRBJ1-3; perhaps TRBD1 as D (6 bases). There are 14 residues in the CDR3. V was clipped by 6 bases and J by 2 bases, with 11 bases between them. Germline V gene data show CDR1 as SNHLY and CDR2 as FYNNEI. The whole variable domain, filled in from reference TRBV2 and TRBJ1-3, reads EPEVTQTPSHQVTQMGQEVILRCVPISNHLYFYWYRQILGQKVEFLVSFYNNEISEKSEIFDDQFSVERPDGSNFTLKIRSTKLEDSAMYFCASRLGGPGNTIYFGEGSWLTVV.

The chain carries TRBV5-1 and TRBJ2-7; TRBD1 matches at 8 bases. Germline assignment: CDR1 SGHRS and CDR2 YFSETQ. Trimming at V came to 1 base and at J to 3 bases, leaving 6 bases not matched to a gene. The CDR3 is 15 residues long. CDR3 loop: CASSLQQGEYYEQYF. The CDR3, as DNA: TGCGCCAGCAGCTTGCAACAGGGGGAATACTACGAGCAGTACTTC.

Many counts were recorded for this clone. The V and J genes are TRBV28 and TRBJ2-3; TRBD2 matches at 7 bases. The germline V gene has CDR1 MDHEN and CDR2 SYDVKM. V lost 6 bases, J lost 5 bases, and 14 bases stayed unmatched. CDR3 size: 16 residues. As DNA, the CDR3 is TGTGCCAGCAGCCCAGGGCAGGCGGGAGCGGGAGATACGCAGTATTTT. This translates into CASSPGQAGAGDTQYF.

The chain is built from TRBV30 and TRBJ1-4; weak D call: TRBD1 (6 bases). The CDR3 is made up of 13 amino acids. Deletions cut 1 base from V and 7 bases from J, with 10 bases between. CDR1 is GTSNPN, CDR2 SVGIG, per germline (reference sequence). Written as DNA, the CDR3 is TGTGCCTGGAGTGCGGGGGGCGGTGAAAAACTGTTTTTT. It translates to CAWSAGGGEKLFF. Using reference TRBV30 and TRBJ1-4 for the parts outside the CDR3, the full variable domain is SQTIHQWPATLVQPVGSPLSLECTVEGTSNPNLYWYRQAAGRGLQLLFYSVGIGQISSEVPQNLSASRPQDRQFILSSKKLLLSDSGFYLCAWSAGGGEKLFFGSGTQLSVL.

The rearrangement links TRBV5-5 to TRBJ1-2, with D possibly TRBD1 on 6 matching bases. The V and J ends lost 4 bases and 3 bases respectively, with 16 bases between them. CDR3 size: 15 residues. Germline V lookup: CDR1 SGHKS, CDR2 YYEKEE (reference sequence). In nucleotides, the CDR3 is TGTGCCAGCAGCGCACAAACCGGGACACACTATGGCTACACCTTC. Its translation: CASSAQTGTHYGYTF.

Here the CDR3 DNA reads TGCAGTGCTGAGCGGGGGTATGAAGCTTTCTTT. It yields the protein CSAERGYEAFF. The V gene is TRBV20-1, the J gene TRBJ1-1; D possibly corresponds to TRBD1 (5 bases). Germline-derived CDR1 and CDR2 are DFQATT and SNEGSKA (reference sequence). With 5 bases removed from V and 7 bases from J, the gap between germline ends came to 11 bases. The CDR3 is 11 amino acids.

The chain carries TRBV6-1 and TRBJ1-1; D is unclear. CDR3 length: 14 residues. The germline V gene encodes CDR1 MNHNS and CDR2 SASEGT. V shed 3 bases and J shed 3 bases, with 11 bases lying between them. The CDR3 DNA reads as TGTGCCAGCAGTGATGAGGGTAGGTACACTGAAGCTTTCTTT. Translating it yields CASSDEGRYTEAFF.

The chain uses TRBV7-9 and TRBJ2-7; D ambiguous. Trimming removed 11 bases at V and 3 bases at J, with 5 bases between. The germline V gene has CDR1 SEHNR and CDR2 FQNEAQ (reference sequence). The CDR3 is 9 amino acids. The CDR3 is CAVLYEQYF. CDR3 nucleotide sequence: TGTGCCGTACTCTACGAGCAGTACTTC.

This clone was detected ten times or more. This rearrangement joins TRBV20-1 to TRBJ2-7, with TRBD2 matching over 10 bases. Germline V gives CDR1 DFQATT, CDR2 SNEGSKA (reference sequence). The CDR3 contains 11 residues. The CDR3 is CSGAGGYEQYF. The CDR3 DNA reads as TGCAGCGGAGCGGGAGGGTACGAGCAGTACTTC.

There are a few counts of this clone. The rearrangement uses TRBV9 and TRBJ2-1, with a tentative D call TRBD1 (6 bases). The V end lost 2 bases, the J end lost 0 bases, and 15 bases lay between the germline ends. CDR3 size: 17 residues. The germline V gene encodes CDR1 SGDLS and CDR2 YYNGEE. CDR3 in amino acids: CASSVLGAPSSYNEQFF. The CDR3 DNA reads TGTGCCAGCAGCGTTTTGGGGGCCCCCAGCTCCTACAATGAGCAGTTCTTC.

The chain uses TRBV10-3 and TRBJ2-5; 7 positions match TRBD2. Losses at the gene ends were 11 bases for V and 5 bases for J; bases not matched to a gene: 17. From germline, CDR1 is ENHRY and CDR2 SYGVKD. The CDR3 is made up of 15 amino acids. This chain's CDR3 is CASKGRERYWETQYF. As DNA, the CDR3 is TGTGCCTCTAAGGGGCGGGAGCGCTACTGGGAGACCCAGTACTTC.

This clone was seen only a few times. This rearrangement joins TRBV2 to TRBJ1-2, with D perhaps TRBD1 (5 bases). V lost 6 bases and J 5 bases, leaving 19 bases between the germline ends. Germline V gene lookup returns CDR1 SNHLY and CDR2 FYNNEI. This CDR3 region has 15 residues. CDR3 amino acids: CASSRMGGVKYGYTF. For the CDR3, the DNA is TGTGCCAGCAGCCGCATGGGAGGGGTCAAATATGGCTACACCTTC.

This clone was picked up one time. The rearrangement joins TRBV7-2 to TRBJ2-3; no firm D call. The V end was cut by 4 bases, the J end by 2 bases, with 10 bases between. The CDR3 is 14 amino acids. Germline CDR1 reads SGHTA; CDR2 reads FQGNSA. The CDR3: CASSSDPITDTQYF. DNA for the CDR3: TGTGCCAGCAGCTCAGACCCGATCACAGATACGCAGTATTTT. Looking up the rest from reference TRBV7-2 and TRBJ2-3 gives the full variable domain: GAGVSQSPSNKVTEKGKDVELRCDPISGHTALYWYRQSLGQGLEFLIYFQGNSAPDKSGLPSDRFSAERTGGSVSTLTIQRTQQEDSAVYLCASSSDPITDTQYFGPGTRLTVL.

This clone has just a few counts. The chain has TRBV5-1 and TRBJ2-1; maybe TRBD2 (7 bases). V was cut by 2 bases and J by 10 bases, with 13 bases left in between. The length of the CDR3 is 13 residues. Germline V CDR1 and CDR2: SGHRS, YFSETQ. In DNA form, the CDR3 reads TGCGCCAGCAGCTTAGGGTCGGGGGGCGAGCAGTTCTTC. Translated, it gives CASSLGSGGEQFF.

This chain connects TRBV7-6 to TRBJ1-1; D ambiguous. Germline CDR1 SGHVS, CDR2 FNYEAQ. The ends were cut back, 7 bases at V and 0 bases at J, with 12 bases in the middle. The CDR3 covers 14 residues. CDR3 nucleotides: TGTGCCAGCATCGTCGTGGAACTGAACACTGAAGCTTTCTTT. It specifies CASIVVELNTEAFF.

This chain joins TRBV6-5 and TRBJ2-7; 10 positions agree with TRBD1. V lost 7 bases, J lost 6 bases, and 15 bases stayed unmatched. Germline CDR1 and CDR2: MNHEY and SVGAGI. This CDR3 is 16 amino acids long. This CDR3 is CASTNSPGQGLFEQYF. The CDR3 DNA is TGTGCCAGCACTAACTCGCCGGGACAGGGGTTGTTCGAGCAGTACTTC.

This rearrangement joins TRBV10-2 to TRBJ2-5; 7 bases are shared with TRBD1. Germline trimming cut 0 bases from V and 4 bases from J; bases unmatched to any gene: 2. CDR1 is WSHSY and CDR2 is SAAADI in the germline V gene. The CDR3 is 14 residues long. CDR3 sequence: CASSESTGRETQYF. The CDR3 region has the DNA TGCGCCAGCAGTGAGTCGACAGGGAGAGAGACCCAGTACTTC.

This clone was observed a handful of times. This chain connects TRBV27 to TRBJ2-1; D gene ambiguous. The germline CDR1 and CDR2 sequences are MNHEY and SMNVEV (reference sequence). V was shortened by 3 bases and J by 10 bases, with 13 bases between the two germline ends. CDR3 size: 13 residues. CDR3: CASSFSRATEQFF. CDR3 in DNA: TGTGCCAGCAGTTTCTCCCGCGCGACGGAGCAGTTCTTC.

This sequence joins TRBV2 and TRBJ1-3; 10 positions match TRBD1. Germline CDR1 is SNHLY and CDR2 is FYNNEI. V was clipped by 6 bases and J by 0 bases; unmatched bases: 8. The CDR3 spans 17 residues. CDR3 protein: CASREYRDRGSGNTIYF. CDR3 nucleotides: TGTGCCAGCAGAGAATACCGGGACAGGGGCTCTGGAAACACCATATATTTT.

This chain joins TRBV30 and TRBJ1-5, with a tentative D call TRBD1 (6 bases). Germline assignment: CDR1 GTSNPN and CDR2 SVGIG (reference sequence). V was trimmed by 2 bases and J by 5 bases, leaving 19 bases between them. The CDR3 runs 16 residues. CDR3 DNA sequence: TGTGCCTGGAGTTTGTCAGGGGCAGGGGTGGATCAGCCCCAGCATTTT. Protein sequence: CAWSLSGAGVDQPQHF.